The 7 T cell receptor beta chains below all came from one sample that was sequenced in a study of blood T cell repertoires in COVID-19. TCRdb's copy holds only in-frame clones and misses some; the assay was immunoSEQ multiplex PCR. The sample holds about 260,000 clones, more than 75% seen once. The sequenced sample consisted of peripheral blood. These TCRs come from a man aged 40-49 years who had recovered from COVID-19.

This sequence joins TRBV7-9 and TRBJ2-4; 7 bases agree with TRBD1. The CDR3 sequence is 14 residues long. The germline gives CDR1 SEHNR, CDR2 FQNEAQ (reference sequence). V shed 5 bases and J 4 bases; nucleotides not matched to a gene: 5. The CDR3 spells CASSPPGQKNIQYF. CDR3 bases: TGTGCCAGCAGCCCCCCGGGACAGAAAAACATTCAGTACTTC.

The gene calls are TRBV9 and TRBJ2-3; possible D gene TRBD2, 6 bases. The CDR3 runs to 17 residues. Germline CDR1 reads SGDLS; CDR2 reads YYNGEE. Trimming cost V 3 bases and J 6 bases, with 23 bases left between them. CDR3: CASSDPVFGGIWDTQYF. CDR3 sequence (DNA): TGTGCCAGCAGCGACCCGGTTTTTGGCGGGATCTGGGATACGCAGTATTTT.

The sample holds many counts of this clone. The chain recombines TRBV2 with TRBJ1-1; D not resolved. With 0 bases removed from V and 4 bases from J, the gap between germline ends came to 15 bases. Looked up from germline, CDR1 is SNHLY and CDR2 is FYNNEI. The CDR3 is 16 residues long. CDR3 bases: TGTGCCAGCAGTGAAGCCGGTTCCTCTCAGGCCACTGAAGCTTTCTTT. Its protein is CASSEAGSSQATEAFF.

Note on this clone: At one end the junction does not follow the germline gene, possibly because of a read error. The chain employs TRBV5-6 and TRBJ1-2, with D possibly TRBD1 on 6 matching bases. The germline gives CDR1 SGHDT, CDR2 YYEEEE. The CDR3 has 16 amino acids. The CDR3: CASSMRGGNRNYGHTF. DNA for the CDR3: TGTGCCAGCAGCATGAGGGGGGGTAATCGGAACTATGGCCACACCTTC.

The chain joins TRBV27 to TRBJ2-2; D is possibly TRBD1 (6 bases). The germline gives CDR1 MNHEY, CDR2 SMNVEV (reference sequence). The V end was cut by 4 bases, the J end by 7 bases, with 13 bases between. The CDR3 sequence is 14 residues long. CDR3 loop: CASSSPGAVGELFF. Written as DNA, the CDR3 is TGTGCCAGCAGTTCCCCAGGGGCGGTCGGGGAGCTGTTTTTT.

V gene TRBV5-1 combines with J gene TRBJ1-6; TRBD1 aligns across 9 bases. This CDR3 is built from 14 residues. CDR1 SGHRS and CDR2 YFSETQ come from the germline V gene. V trimming: 3 bases; J trimming: 11 bases; junction bases outside the gene matches: 6. The CDR3 protein is CASSSGQGTTPLHF. CDR3 bases: TGCGCCAGCAGCTCCGGACAGGGGACAACACCCCTCCACTTT.

The V gene is TRBV18, the J gene TRBJ2-6; the match to TRBD1 covers 8 bases. This CDR3 spans 17 amino acids. Germline values: CDR1 KGHSH, CDR2 LQKENI. Unmatched junction bases numbered 7, after V lost 6 bases and J lost 0 bases. The CDR3 protein is CASSSGTGFSGANVLTF. The DNA for the CDR3 is TGTGCCAGCTCTTCCGGGACAGGCTTCTCTGGGGCCAACGTCCTGACTTTC.